This T cell receptor (beta chain) was captured by sequencing in a study of response to subunit inactivated influenza vaccine. Comment on this clonotype: Its target is not known. A read error is possible here, since a much larger clone lies one base away.

The CDR3 is 14 amino acids. From the RT-PCR reads, TCRdb called clonotypes with MiXCR, one entry per CDR3 protein. The sample contains about 500,000 distinct CDR3 sequences, about 15% of which appear only once. Regarding the study as a whole: That few new T cells are recruited by each seasonal influenza vaccination was the authors' suggestion.

Material: CD4+ T cells sorted from PBMCs, obtained around 2 years after vaccination. This chain uses TRBV12-3 or TRBV12-4 with TRBJ2-4, with TRBD1 identical over 9 bases. The sequence was obtained from a man aged 45 to 70 who received an inactivated influenza vaccine. Here the CDR3 DNA reads TGTGCCAGCAGTTTCGGGACAGGGAGAAACATTCAGCACTTC. Encoded protein: CASSFGTGRNIQHF.